The clone carrying this T cell receptor (beta chain) has a handful of counts. This sample was included in a study of tumor T cells in aggressive B-cell lymphoma. The CDR3 runs 16 residues. Germline V lookup: CDR1 SGHVS, CDR2 FQNEAQ. V gave up 4 bases and J gave up 6 bases, with 21 bases separating them. TCRdb's table, derived via immunoSEQ multiplex PCR, lists solely in-frame clones and lacks some. Of fewer than 3,000 clones listed, 87% were seen once; the top ten hold approximately 19%. The TCR was taken from an adult with diffuse large B cell lymphoma. The V gene is TRBV7-8, the J gene TRBJ1-2, with D unresolved. The sample comprised tumor tissue. CDR3 sequence reads: CASSSLLAGFGNGYTF. Here the CDR3 DNA reads TGTGCCAGCAGCTCCTTACTGGCGGGGTTCGGAAATGGCTACACCTTC.